A single sample is the source of the 30 T cell receptor beta chains below, sequenced in a study of T cell responses to AZD1222 COVID-19 vaccine. Assay used: immunoSEQ multiplex PCR; TCRdb lists only in-frame clones, some missing. Of around 170,000 clones in the sample, roughly 93% are singletons; the top ten hold 0.75% to 1%. The sequencing here drew on peripheral blood, taken on day 0 of AZD1222 vaccination. All receptors come from an adult in good health.

The chain employs TRBV7-9 and TRBJ2-2; tentatively, D is TRBD2 (5 bases). Trimming cost V 5 bases and J 1 base, with 14 bases left between them. Germline CDR1 SEHNR, CDR2 FQNEAQ (reference sequence). The CDR3 loop spans 16 amino acids. The CDR3 protein is CASSHGMVLNTGELFF. CDR3 DNA sequence: TGTGCCAGCAGCCACGGGATGGTACTGAACACCGGGGAGCTGTTTTTT. The variable domain in full, completed from reference TRBV7-9 and TRBJ2-2, reads DTGVSQNPRHKITKRGQNVTFRCDPISEHNRLYWYRQTLGQGPEFLTYFQNEAQLEKSRLLSDRFSAERPKGSFSTLEIQRTEQGDSAMYLCASSHGMVLNTGELFFGEGSRLTVL.

The chain combines TRBV6-2 or TRBV6-3 with TRBJ1-2; no reliable D call. The germline CDR1 and CDR2 sequences are MNHEY and SVGEGT. CDR3 size: 15 residues. The germline V and J ends were trimmed by 2 bases and 8 bases, with 18 bases remaining between them. The CDR3 region is CASSYREPALGGYTF. The CDR3 bases are TGTGCCAGCAGTTACCGGGAACCGGCTTTGGGAGGCTACACCTTC.

The chain has TRBV27 and TRBJ1-1; D is undetermined. The CDR3 extends over 15 amino acids. Trimming removed 1 base at V and 11 bases at J, with 20 bases between. Germline CDR1 reads MNHEY; CDR2 reads SMNVEV (reference sequence). The CDR3 spells CASSLFARRRAVAFF. Written as DNA, the CDR3 is TGTGCCAGCAGTTTATTTGCCCGCCGGAGGGCGGTCGCTTTCTTT.

The V gene is TRBV4-2, the J gene TRBJ1-4; D perhaps matches TRBD1 (5 bases). The CDR3 has 15 amino acids. Germline V gene lookup returns CDR1 LGHNA and CDR2 YNFKEQ. Trimming left V 4 bases short and J 8 bases short, with 17 bases between. The DNA of the CDR3 is TGTGCCAGCAGCCCGTTTGGGGGTTCGGACGAAAAACTGTTTTTT. Its protein product is CASSPFGGSDEKLFF.

CDR3 sequence reads: CASSYRDSPSGANVLTF. For the CDR3, the DNA is TGCGCCAGCAGCTATCGGGACAGCCCCTCTGGGGCCAACGTCCTGACTTTC. The chain links TRBV5-1 to TRBJ2-6; 7 bases are a match to TRBD1. Per the germline V gene, CDR1 is SGHRS and CDR2 is YFSETQ. V dropped 3 bases and J dropped 0; count of bases not matched to a gene: 6. This CDR3 spans 17 amino acids. Based on the CDR3 plus reference TRBV5-1 and TRBJ2-6, the full variable domain is KAGVTQTPRYLIKTRGQQVTLSCSPISGHRSVSWYQQTPGQGLQFLFEYFSETQRNKGNFPGRFSGRQFSNSRSEMNVSTLELGDSALYLCASSYRDSPSGANVLTFGAGSRLTVL.

V gene TRBV9 combines with J gene TRBJ2-3; D ambiguous. Per germline, CDR1 SGDLS and CDR2 YYNGEE. V dropped 4 bases and J dropped 4 bases, with 16 bases sitting between them. This CDR3 is built from 15 residues. This CDR3 reads CASSRSPSGADTQYF. CDR3 bases: TGTGCCAGCAGCAGGTCCCCCTCTGGGGCAGATACGCAGTATTTT. Complete variable domain (other parts from reference TRBV9 and TRBJ2-3): DSGVTQTPKHLITATGQRVTLRCSPRSGDLSVYWYQQSLDQGLQFLIQYYNGEERAKGNILERFSAQQFPDLHSELNLSSLELGDSALYFCASSRSPSGADTQYFGPGTRLTVL.

The chain combines TRBV7-9 with TRBJ1-2; 7 bases match TRBD1. Germline assignment: CDR1 SEHNR and CDR2 FQNEAQ (reference sequence). The CDR3 has 15 amino acids. The V gene end was trimmed by 0 bases and the J gene end by 6 bases; junction bases not matched to a gene: 7. The DNA for the CDR3 is TGTGCCAGCAGCTTAGCTATAGGGACAGAGGATGGCTACACCTTC. The encoded protein is CASSLAIGTEDGYTF.

The rearrangement joins TRBV3-1 (or the pseudogene TRBV3-2) to TRBJ2-7; D unclear. Germline loops: CDR1 LGHDT, CDR2 YNNKEL (reference sequence). The CDR3 contains 13 residues. V was shortened by 2 bases and J by 0 bases, with 5 bases between the two germline ends. The CDR3 loop is CASSQFNSYEQYF. CDR3 coding DNA: TGTGCCAGCAGCCAATTTAACTCCTACGAGCAGTACTTC.

The rearrangement joins TRBV5-1 to TRBJ2-7; D gene uncertain. Germline CDR1 SGHRS, CDR2 YFSETQ. The CDR3 sequence is 14 residues long. Trimming stripped 0 bases from V and 3 bases from J, with 10 bases between. The CDR3 spells CASSLVAVNYEQYF. The CDR3 region has the DNA TGCGCCAGCAGCTTGGTCGCGGTGAACTACGAGCAGTACTTC.

The rearrangement links TRBV24-1 to TRBJ2-1, with 13 positions matching TRBD2. Germline V gene sequence: CDR1 KGHDR, CDR2 SFDVKD. This CDR3 contains 16 residues. The V segment lost 4 bases and the J segment 5 bases; nucleotides outside the gene matches: 4. The CDR3 loop reads CATSDPGLAGHNEQFF. DNA of the CDR3: TGTGCCACCAGTGACCCGGGACTAGCGGGACACAATGAGCAGTTCTTC.

This sequence joins TRBV5-1 and TRBJ1-1, with 8 bases identical to TRBD1. Germline V gives CDR1 SGHRS, CDR2 YFSETQ. V shed 2 bases and J 5 bases; nucleotides not matched to a gene: 8. The CDR3 extends over 15 amino acids. CDR3 loop: CASSFYQGADTEAFF. The CDR3 DNA reads as TGCGCCAGCAGCTTTTATCAGGGGGCTGATACTGAAGCTTTCTTT.

The CDR3: CASSLNGWDEQFF. DNA for the CDR3: TGTGCCAGCAGCTTGAACGGGTGGGATGAGCAGTTCTTC. This chain uses TRBV5-5 with TRBJ2-1, with D uncertain. This CDR3 spans 13 amino acids. CDR1 and CDR2 from the germline V gene are SGHKS and YYEKEE (reference sequence). Trimming stripped 1 base from V and 8 bases from J, with 10 bases between.

V gene TRBV5-1 combines with J gene TRBJ1-4, with D possibly matching TRBD1 (6 bases). Germline lookup yields CDR1 SGHRS and CDR2 YFSETQ. The CDR3 is made up of 15 amino acids. V shed 4 bases and J shed 7 bases, with 17 bases lying between them. The CDR3 region has the DNA TGCGCCAGCAGCCCACAGGGTGAGAAGGGTGAAAAACTGTTTTTT. This codes for CASSPQGEKGEKLFF.

The V and J genes are TRBV19 and TRBJ1-1; TRBD1 might be the D (5 bases). There are 15 residues in the CDR3. Trimming shortened V by 1 base and J by 3 bases, and 12 bases separated the two germline ends. CDR1 is LNHDA and CDR2 is SQIVND in the germline V gene (reference sequence). Written as DNA, the CDR3 is TGTGCCAGTAGTATAGGAGACAGTCGCTACACTGAAGCTTTCTTT. Amino acid sequence: CASSIGDSRYTEAFF.

This clone was recorded once. V is TRBV19 and J is TRBJ2-3, with a possible D match to TRBD1 (6 bases). The CDR3 totals 15 residues. The germline CDR1 and CDR2 sequences are LNHDA and SQIVND (reference sequence). V was trimmed by 5 bases and J by 1 base, leaving 13 bases between them. The CDR3 sequence: CASSSSGVRTDTQYF. For the CDR3, the DNA is TGTGCCAGTAGTTCGTCAGGGGTCCGCACAGATACGCAGTATTTT.

The J gene is TRBJ2-7, the V gene TRBV29-1; 7 bases match TRBD1. This CDR3 region has 13 residues. Per germline, CDR1 SQVTM and CDR2 ANQGSEA. V lost 0 bases and J lost 3; bases outside the gene matches: 2. In nucleotides, the CDR3 is TGCAGCGTTGAAGATGGACAGGTCTACGAGCAGTACTTC. It yields the protein CSVEDGQVYEQYF.

CDR3 sequence (DNA): TGTGCCAGTAAACAGGATTCGAACACTGAAGCTTTCTTT. Encoded protein: CASKQDSNTEAFF. The V call is TRBV27, the J call TRBJ1-1; perhaps TRBD1 as D (5 bases). The V gene's germline CDR1 is MNHEY and CDR2 SMNVEV (reference sequence). The V and J ends lost 9 bases and 1 base respectively, with 12 bases between them. The CDR3 spans 13 residues.

The chain employs TRBV28 and TRBJ2-7, with TRBD2 matching over 8 bases. Trimming at V came to 4 bases and at J to 7 bases, leaving 9 bases not matched to a gene. This CDR3 has 14 residues. Germline V gives CDR1 MDHEN, CDR2 SYDVKM. The CDR3 here is CASSSKREWEEQYF. DNA of the CDR3: TGTGCCAGCAGTTCCAAGCGGGAGTGGGAAGAGCAGTACTTC.

This CDR3 is CASSDGTGDEQYF. CDR3 nucleotides: TGTGCCAGCAGTGACGGGACAGGGGACGAGCAGTACTTC. The genes are TRBV2 and TRBJ2-7; 10 bases align to TRBD1. The CDR3 is 13 amino acids. CDR1 and CDR2 (germline): SNHLY, FYNNEI. Trimming at V came to 3 bases and at J to 5 bases, leaving 1 base not matched to a gene.

This chain links TRBV11-2 with TRBJ1-2; tentatively, D is TRBD1 (5 bases). Per germline, CDR1 SGHAT and CDR2 FQNNGV. This CDR3 has 12 amino acids. V was shortened by 1 base and J by 8 bases, with 8 bases between the two germline ends. Here the CDR3 DNA reads TGTGCCAGCAGCTTAGGACAGACGGGCTACACCTTC. It yields the protein CASSLGQTGYTF. The variable domain in full, completed from reference TRBV11-2 and TRBJ1-2, reads EAGVAQSPRYKIIEKRQSVAFWCNPISGHATLYWYQQILGQGPKLLIQFQNNGVVDDSQLPKDRFSAERLKGVDSTLKIQPAKLEDSAVYLCASSLGQTGYTFGSGTRLTVV.

The genes are TRBV1 and TRBJ1-3. TRBV1 is given as a pseudogene. This CDR3 contains 17 residues. CDR3 sequence reads: CTSSQDSRYTSGNTIYF. In DNA form, the CDR3 reads TGCACCAGCAGCCAAGATAGCAGGTACACCTCTGGAAACACCATATATTTT.

The CDR3 reads CASSLGGTSGKEDTGELFF. CDR3 coding DNA: TGTGCCAGCAGCTTAGGGGGGACTAGCGGGAAGGAGGACACCGGGGAGCTGTTTTTT. This sequence joins TRBV13 and TRBJ2-2; 13 bases agree with TRBD2. This CDR3 contains 19 residues. The V and J ends lost 0 bases and 3 bases, in that order; junction bases with no gene match: 7. Germline assignment: CDR1 PRHDT and CDR2 FYEKMQ (reference sequence).

The rearrangement links TRBV9 to TRBJ1-4, with 9 bases identical to TRBD1. Trimming cost V 3 bases and J 7 bases; bases outside gene matches: 10. Germline loops: CDR1 SGDLS, CDR2 YYNGEE. This CDR3 has 16 amino acids. The CDR3 DNA follows: TGTGCCAGCAGCGAAGGTGGGGGACAGGGACTTGAAAAACTGTTTTTT. Protein sequence: CASSEGGGQGLEKLFF.

This chain joins TRBV5-4 and TRBJ2-5, with 7 bases that match TRBD1. This CDR3 comprises 15 residues. Germline V gene lookup returns CDR1 SGHNT and CDR2 YYREEE (reference sequence). J was trimmed by 4 bases and V by 0 bases; bases with no gene match: 6. This chain's CDR3 is CASSLGQGLGETQYF. The DNA of the CDR3 is TGTGCCAGCAGCTTGGGACAGGGCCTCGGAGAGACCCAGTACTTC.

The chain joins TRBV5-1 to TRBJ2-1; 14 bases fit TRBD2. This CDR3 spans 17 amino acids. The ends lost 3 bases at V and 2 bases at J; junction bases unmatched: 4. Germline values: CDR1 SGHRS, CDR2 YFSETQ. The CDR3, as DNA: TGCGCCAGCAGCTGGGGACTAGCGGGGGCGACCTACAATGAGCAGTTCTTC. Its translation is CASSWGLAGATYNEQFF.

V usage is TRBV9 and J usage is TRBJ2-7; TRBD1 matches 9 bases. CDR1 SGDLS and CDR2 YYNGEE come from the germline V gene. The CDR3 covers 14 residues. The V gene end was trimmed by 3 bases and the J gene end by 2 bases; junction bases not matched to a gene: 3. CDR3 sequence: CASSARQGAYEQYF. For the CDR3, the DNA is TGTGCCAGCAGCGCGCGACAGGGGGCCTACGAGCAGTACTTC.

The chain couples TRBV2 to TRBJ2-5; TRBD2 agrees at 13 bases. The trim removed 2 bases at V and 1 base at J, leaving 1 base unmatched. The CDR3 contains 16 residues. Germline V gene lookup returns CDR1 SNHLY and CDR2 FYNNEI. DNA of the CDR3: TGTGCCAGCAGTGAACGGACTAGCGGGAGCCAAGAGACCCAGTACTTC. This codes for CASSERTSGSQETQYF.

The chain couples TRBV5-1 to TRBJ1-1; D might be TRBD1 (5 bases). The CDR3 consists of 14 residues. In germline, CDR1 is SGHRS, CDR2 YFSETQ. The germline V and J ends were trimmed by 0 bases and 2 bases, with 8 bases remaining between them. CDR3 in amino acids: CASSLGQSNTEAFF. In nucleotides, the CDR3 is TGCGCCAGCAGCTTGGGACAGTCTAACACTGAAGCTTTCTTT.

The rearrangement uses TRBV12-3 or TRBV12-4 and TRBJ1-2, with D maybe TRBD1 (5 bases). The V end was cut by 5 bases, the J end by 4 bases, with 11 bases between. This CDR3 region has 13 residues. The CDR3 DNA follows: TGTGCCAGCAGTAGGTGGCAGGGCTATGGCTACACCTTC. Protein sequence: CASSRWQGYGYTF.

This chain links TRBV7-9 with TRBJ2-1; D unclear. This CDR3 is 15 amino acids long. Germline V gene sequence: CDR1 SEHNR, CDR2 FQNEAQ (reference sequence). The V and J ends lost 0 bases and 5 bases respectively, with 11 bases between them. The CDR3 nucleotides are TGTGCCAGCAGCTTAGCTATAGGGTCCAACAATGAGCAGTTCTTC. The encoded protein is CASSLAIGSNNEQFF.